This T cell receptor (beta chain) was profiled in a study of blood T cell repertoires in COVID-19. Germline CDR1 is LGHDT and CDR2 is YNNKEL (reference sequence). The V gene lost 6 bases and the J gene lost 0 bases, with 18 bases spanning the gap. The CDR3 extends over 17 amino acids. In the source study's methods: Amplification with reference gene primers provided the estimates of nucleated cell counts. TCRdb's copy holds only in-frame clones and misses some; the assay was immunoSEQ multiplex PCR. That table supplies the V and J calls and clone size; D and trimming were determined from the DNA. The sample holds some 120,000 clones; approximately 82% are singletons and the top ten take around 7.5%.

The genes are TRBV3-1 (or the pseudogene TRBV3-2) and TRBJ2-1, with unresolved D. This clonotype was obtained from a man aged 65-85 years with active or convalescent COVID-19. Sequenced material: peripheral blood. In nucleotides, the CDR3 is TGTGCCAGCAGTCCAAGATCGGCCCTAGTCTCCTACAATGAGCAGTTCTTC. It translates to CASSPRSALVSYNEQFF.